What follows describes a single TCR beta chain. No cognate antigen has been identified for it. Base qualities are missing; no much larger clone stands one base away. The CDR3 measures 18 amino acids from cysteine to phenylalanine. Only CDR3 DNA remains: 54 bases, in frame from the first base. For this chain, trimming is 5 bases at the V end and 3 bases at the J end, and the number of junction bases without a gene match is 10. CDR1 is given as SEHNR and CDR2 as FQNEAQ, both from the germline V gene (reference sequence). This record comes from a study of T cell responses to AZD1222 COVID-19 vaccine (dated by TCRdb to the early 2020s). With respect to the entire study: AZD1222 recipients with second doses at about 4 weeks or about 12 weeks were pooled, because spike-specific TCR depth and breadth did not differ between schedules. A total of about 230 trial participants underwent TCR sequencing, of whom about 210 received two doses of AZD1222 and about 25 received two doses of the MenACWY control vaccine. Trial participants were enrolled into age subgroups of 18-55, 56-69 and 70-plus years, which contained approximately 150, 28 and 58 TCR-sequenced participants, respectively.

Study-level results and caveats: Vaccine-associated CD4 TCRs spanned the whole spike protein, with dominant responses in regions 160-218 and 743-854. Conclusions about previously exposed vaccinees were limited because only six AZD1222 recipients were SARS-CoV-2 seropositive at baseline. In the small 56-69-year group, the increase in depth fell short of significance, most likely because of low power. Participants were mostly white British, with more females than males. The authors suggested clonal diversity may have been underestimated. Epitopes outside the regions mutated in the B.1.351 and B.1.1.7 variants were reportedly recognized by nearly half of the unique spike-specific TCRs. Because no day 14 peak-response samples were available, the repertoires could be characterized only after the peak T cell response. A significant rise in spike-specific TCR breadth and depth was observed after two AZD1222 doses relative to day 0 and relative to MenACWY recipients.

Explained via the paper, the time point label denotes: baseline before first vaccination. Vaccinee samples came from UK trials COV001 and COV002, including a single-blind randomized controlled phase 2/3 trial of AZD1222 (ChAdOx1 nCoV-19) in healthy adults. Trial participant PBMC samples were collected at day 0 and day 28 after the second dose for TCRbeta chain sequencing. The CDR3 regions of human TCRbeta chains were subjected to immunosequencing. As for the original processing: TCRs in the repertoires were matched against a reference library of SARS-CoV-2-specific TCRs that had been generated with the MIRA antigen-specificity platform. Breadth was defined as the fraction of unique TCRs that were SARS-CoV-2-associated, and depth was defined as the fraction of total T cells that were SARS-CoV-2-associated. Using the MIRA data, every spike-specific TCR was mapped to the spike region that the TCR reacted to and assigned to either a CD4 or a CD8 class. Log10-transformed breadth and depth values were compared by one-way ANOVA with Sidak's multiple comparisons tests. Here the immuneACCESS table is served through TCRdb, limited to in-frame sequences with V and J called. Missing clones are a known gap in these copies; in checked studies unresolved V genes cover under half, and the rest lacks a known reason. V, J and clone size are those of that table, while D and trimming were read from the DNA. The sample profile shows approximately 82,000 clones; approximately 91% of them were found once. 5.2% of the sample is taken by the ten largest.

Sequenced material: peripheral blood, taken on day 0 of AZD1222 vaccination. The TCR originated in an adult in good health. The V gene is TRBV7-9 and the J gene is TRBJ2-7, and 16 junctional nucleotides match TRBD2. The DNA is TGTGCCAGCAGCCAAGGGACTAGCGGGGGGGAGAAACACTACGAGCAGTACTTC. The encoded protein is CASSQGTSGGEKHYEQYF.